This T cell receptor (beta chain) derives from a study of blood T cells in healthy people across ages (dated by TCRdb to between 2015 and 2017). With regard to the full study: Template switching captured roughly one uniquely barcoded TCR beta cDNA molecule per two T cells in model experiments. Using deep sequencing normalized with unique cDNA molecular identifiers, the study measured how TCR beta repertoire diversity changes with age. The donors were split into four age groups: young (average 16 years), middle-aged (over 35), aged (more than 60) and long-lived (approximately 80). To avoid experimental bias, donors of different ages were distributed randomly across sequencing lanes. Using the same blood draw, the study looked at two additional independent replicas of 1 million unique cDNA reads for two donors, one aged 18 to 30 and the other aged 80 or older.

The paper's findings and limits, for the study overall: Conclusive comparison of naive and antigen-experienced compartments was prevented by the profiling of bulk unsorted PBMCs. Compared with the aged group, the long-lived group had more naive CD4+ T cells, fewer expanded clones and increased TCR diversity, suggesting age selection. A strong correlation was found between observed TCR beta diversity and the percentage of naive T cells measured by flow cytometry. Estimates of total diversity based on one million sequenced T cells were regarded as lower bounds and as underestimates. Observed TCR beta diversity per million T cells fell roughly linearly with age, and a significant reduction was already apparent by age around 44. Because the CMV infection status of the donors was unknown, age-related changes in expanded clonotypes may potentially have been confounded.

Via the germline V gene, CDR1 is SGHVS and CDR2 FQNEAQ. The cysteine opens and the phenylalanine closes a CDR3 of 13 amino acids. Of all the DNA, just the CDR3 is kept, 39 bases in frame from base 1. V is pared back by 5 bases and J by 1 base, with 8 bases lying between the germline termini. Library preparation used 5' RACE. Data came from an Illumina HiSeq 2500. A second PCR of 7 to 11 cycles was performed with a sample-barcoded 5' primer and a J-beta primer mix. A template-switch 5' adaptor carrying 12 random nucleotides introduced a unique molecular identifier onto each TCR beta cDNA molecule. Each sample yielded at least 3 million CDR3-containing paired-end reads. All of the RNA was converted into first-strand cDNA using the Mint cDNA synthesis kit, with a TRBC-specific oligonucleotide serving as the primer. After uracil-DNA glycosylase treatment, a first 18-cycle PCR used universal primers M1SS and BC2_uni_R on all cDNA. Turning to the authors' computational methods: Normalization of each sample was performed by random selection of 1 million high-quality reads, each carrying a distinct molecular identifier. Reads sharing molecular identifiers were discarded rather than binned into consensus sequences. CDR3 identification, clonotype clustering and error correction used MiTCR with a Q25 quality threshold and the strictest error-elimination algorithm. A nonparametric unseen species model with Euler transformation was used to estimate a lower bound on total TCR beta diversity. TCRdb took the public reads, trimmed them with fastp at Q25, ran MiXCR for clone calling and kept in-frame beta chains. A single entry per CDR3 protein holds the most common genes and DNA from its merged rows. None of the V and J calls come from the authors' own analysis; TCRdb made them. The sample yields 550,000 to 700,000 distinct CDR3 sequences; 25% to 30% were counted once. The top ten hold less than 20% of the sample.

This clonotype occurred a few times. The target of this receptor is not known. No much larger clone is present one base from it, and per-base qualities are unavailable. The approximately 39 donors, aged about 6 to 95 years, were systemically healthy Caucasian individuals from Russia. Each donor gave around 9.9 milliliters of peripheral blood, collected into EDTA-treated Vacutainer tubes. Ficoll-Paque density-gradient centrifugation was used to isolate PBMCs, with at least 7 million obtained per sample. Trizol reagent was used to extract total RNA from the PBMCs, yielding at least 5 micrograms per sample. Naive CD45RAhigh/CD27high T cell percentages were measured by flow cytometry on a PBMC aliquot from every donor.

The rearrangement combines TRBV7-8 with TRBJ1-1; tentative D gene TRBD1, with 6 bases matching. The sample comprised blood. The receptor was isolated from a woman aged 65 to 85 in good health. The CDR3 region has the sequence CASSRTENTEAFF. In nucleotide form, the sequence is TGTGCCAGCAGCCGGACAGAGAACACTGAAGCTTTCTTT.